The text below deals with one T cell receptor beta chain. Within the sample, other DNA sequences also encode this same CDR3. Per the authors' pipeline: Reference gene primer amplification gave estimated nucleated cell counts. The protocol was immunoSEQ multiplex PCR, while the TCRdb copy is restricted to in-frame clones and leaves out a portion. For V, J and clone size, that table is used; D and trimming come from the DNA. Of about 220,000 clones detected, roughly 84% appear once; the ten largest clones hold 3% to 4%. The record originates from a study of blood T cell repertoires in COVID-19. Whole-study context: Collection of acute and convalescent COVID-19 samples took place in the United States, Italy and Spain.

The CDR3 has 15 amino acids. Germline V CDR1 and CDR2: MDHEN, SYDVKM. Germline trimming cut 3 bases from V and 1 base from J; bases unmatched to any gene: 4. Material for sequencing was peripheral blood. This chain connects TRBV28 to TRBJ2-7, with 9 nucleotides matching TRBD1. The TCR was taken from an elderly woman with acute or convalescent COVID-19. For the CDR3, the DNA is TGTGCCAGCAGTTTGAGTGGGACAGGGTCCTACGAGCAGTACTTC. Its protein is CASSLSGTGSYEQYF. Full variable domain (outside the CDR3, taken from reference TRBV28 and TRBJ2-7): DVKVTQSSRYLVKRTGEKVFLECVQDMDHENMFWYRQDPGLGLRLIYFSYDVKMKEKGDIPEGYSVSREKKERFSLILESASTNQTSMYLCASSLSGTGSYEQYFGPGTRLTVT.